Below, one T cell receptor (beta chain) is given with its context. This specimen belongs to a study of T cell responses to AZD1222 COVID-19 vaccine. Turning to the study itself: Second-dose recipients at about 4 or about 12 weeks were treated as one pooled group.

The V gene's germline CDR1 is SGHNT and CDR2 YYREEE (reference sequence). V shed 4 bases and J shed 2 bases, with 15 bases lying between them. The CDR3 runs to 15 residues. Produced via immunoSEQ multiplex PCR; TCRdb's table is partial and in-frame only. The sample lists tens of thousands of clones; 70% to 90% were seen once. The chain recombines TRBV5-4 with TRBJ2-5; TRBD1 or TRBD2 may be the D gene (6 bases each). The origin of this receptor is an adult in good health. This specimen consisted of peripheral blood, obtained on day 0 of AZD1222 vaccination. CDR3: CASSRGASEQETQYF. The CDR3 bases are TGTGCCAGCAGCAGGGGGGCTAGCGAACAAGAGACCCAGTACTTC.